These T cell receptor beta chains were read from a single sample in a study of blood T cell repertoires in COVID-19. Assay: immunoSEQ multiplex PCR; the TCRdb copy retains only in-frame clones and omits some. In the table there are around 310,000 clones, just under 90% of which are singletons. The sequencing sample was made of PBMCs or T cells enriched from blood (not recorded which). All receptors come from a woman under 40 who had recovered from COVID-19. CDR3s leave out the opening cysteine and the closing phenylalanine or tryptophan.

V gene: TRBV5-6
J gene: TRBJ2-5
CDR3 protein: ASSYVALRETQY

V gene: TRBV6-4
J gene: TRBJ2-2
CDR3 protein: ASSVYESGELF

V gene: TRBV7-2
J gene: TRBJ1-1
CDR3 protein: ASSLAWGEAGAF

V gene: TRBV5-6
J gene: TRBJ2-1
CDR3 protein: ASIRKSRTHNEQF

V gene: TRBV4-1
J gene: TRBJ1-6
CDR3 protein: ASRRLGGNSPLH

V gene: TRBV7-2
J gene: TRBJ1-1
CDR3 protein: ASSLAGTGRDIEAF

V gene: TRBV14
J gene: TRBJ1-2
CDR3 protein: ASSHGQGWAYGYT

V gene: TRBV2
J gene: TRBJ2-4
CDR3 protein: ASSERASGNTKNIQY

V gene: TRBV5-1
J gene: TRBJ2-7
CDR3 protein: ASSLRGFSYEQY

V gene: TRBV18
J gene: TRBJ1-1
CDR3 protein: ASSLPGTEGF

V gene: TRBV28
J gene: TRBJ1-1
CDR3 protein: ASSLGGLRREAF

V gene: TRBV5-4
J gene: TRBJ1-4
CDR3 protein: ASRRQGGGEKLF

V gene: TRBV28
J gene: TRBJ2-2
CDR3 protein: ATNVGAVTGELF

V gene: TRBV29-1
J gene: TRBJ1-1
CDR3 protein: SVAPGSWNTEAF

V gene: TRBV7-2
J gene: TRBJ1-3
CDR3 protein: ASSPQGNTIY

V gene: TRBV9
J gene: TRBJ1-1
CDR3 protein: ASSGGQGANTEAF

V gene: TRBV12-3/TRBV12-4
J gene: TRBJ2-3
CDR3 protein: ASSLGGDTQY

V gene: TRBV19
J gene: TRBJ2-5
CDR3 protein: ASSWGGETQY

V gene: TRBV28
J gene: TRBJ2-3
CDR3 protein: ASSPPFRGGRTDTQY

V gene: TRBV28
J gene: TRBJ2-6
CDR3 protein: ASSFQGSGANVLT

V gene: TRBV18
J gene: TRBJ2-5
CDR3 protein: ASSPLSGTGQETQY